This entry lists 13 T cell receptor beta chains sequenced from one sample in a study of cytomegalovirus exposure and HLA in healthy donors. PCR was performed using 60 Vbeta and 13 Jbeta primers. This table comes from immunoSEQ multiplex PCR, and its TCRdb copy is limited to in-frame clones, with some not included. The sample holds roughly 200,000 clones, 65% to 80% seen once. Sequencing input: PBMCs. These receptors originate from a young woman in good health and CMV-seropositive.

V is TRBV4-1 and J is TRBJ2-7, with D maybe TRBD2 (6 bases). CDR3 length: 16 amino acids. The germline gives CDR1 MGHRA, CDR2 YSYEKL. The ends were cut back, 3 bases at V and 5 bases at J, with 20 bases in the middle. The CDR3: CASSQAGTPRSDEQYF. The CDR3 nucleotides are TGCGCCAGCAGCCAGGCCGGGACTCCTCGGTCCGACGAGCAGTACTTC.

This chain joins TRBV5-1 and TRBJ2-7; no definite D call. The CDR3 is made up of 12 amino acids. V was pared by 4 bases and J by 12 bases, with 17 bases between. Germline CDR1 reads SGHRS; CDR2 reads YFSETQ. CDR3 DNA: TGCGCCAGCAGCCAGACCGTAGAACAGTTGTACTTC. Amino acid sequence: CASSQTVEQLYF.

The chain is built from TRBV15 and TRBJ2-1; perhaps TRBD1 as D (6 bases). The germline V gene has CDR1 LNHNV and CDR2 YYDKDF (reference sequence). The ends were cut back, 2 bases at V and 0 bases at J, with 8 bases in the middle. The CDR3 contains 15 residues. The CDR3 coding sequence is TGTGCCACCAGCAGAAGGGGGAGCTCCTACAATGAGCAGTTCTTC. Amino acid sequence: CATSRRGSSYNEQFF.

J is TRBJ2-7 and V is TRBV25-1; possibly TRBD2 for D (5 bases). Germline values: CDR1 MGHDK, CDR2 SYGVNS. The ends were cut back, 6 bases at V and 4 bases at J, with 16 bases in the middle. The CDR3 has 14 residues. The DNA of the CDR3 is TGTGCCAGCAGCCGGGGTACAGATGGGTACGAGCAGTACTTC. Its protein is CASSRGTDGYEQYF.

The chain links TRBV4-3 to TRBJ2-2; D possibly corresponds to TRBD2 (6 bases). CDR3 length: 16 residues. In germline, CDR1 is LGHNA, CDR2 YSLEER. Deletions cut 3 bases from V and 7 bases from J, with 18 bases between. Written as DNA, the CDR3 is TGCGCCAGCAGCCAGGACTACTCGACGGTAGGCGGGGAGCTGTTTTTT. This translates into CASSQDYSTVGGELFF.

The chain recombines TRBV7-9 with TRBJ2-1; perhaps TRBD1 as D (5 bases). The CDR3 runs to 17 residues. Germline values: CDR1 SEHNR, CDR2 FQNEAQ (reference sequence). V dropped 10 bases and J dropped 9 bases, with 31 bases sitting between them. The CDR3 DNA is TGTGCCACTTCCAATCTTCCGGGCGGTCCCAAAGGGGTTGAGCAGTTCTTC. The encoded protein is CATSNLPGGPKGVEQFF.

The chain combines TRBV25-1 with TRBJ2-2; maybe TRBD2 (6 bases). The V end was cut by 4 bases, the J end by 0 bases, with 9 bases between. This CDR3 has 15 residues. Germline CDR1 reads MGHDK; CDR2 reads SYGVNS. The CDR3 sequence is CASSVSGTNTGELFF. CDR3 DNA sequence: TGTGCCAGCAGTGTTAGCGGAACGAACACCGGGGAGCTGTTTTTT.

J is TRBJ2-5 and V is TRBV7-2; unclear D gene. CDR1 and CDR2 from the germline V gene are SGHTA and FQGNSA. The V and J ends lost 1 base and 4 bases respectively, with 16 bases between them. The CDR3 consists of 16 residues. CDR3 sequence: CASSLGAGRLLETQYF. In DNA, the CDR3 is TGTGCCAGCAGCTTAGGGGCAGGTCGGCTGTTAGAGACCCAGTACTTC.

The chain is built from TRBV18 and TRBJ1-2; TRBD1 agrees at 8 bases. The ends lost 5 bases at V and 4 bases at J; junction bases unmatched: 6. CDR1 is KGHSH and CDR2 is LQKENI in the germline V gene. The CDR3 consists of 14 residues. This CDR3 reads CASSTGGDVYGYTF. CDR3 DNA sequence: TGTGCCAGCTCAACAGGGGGGGACGTCTATGGCTACACCTTC.

The rearrangement links TRBV11-2 to TRBJ2-7, with 14 bases that match TRBD2. J gave up 0 bases and V 3 bases, and 7 bases lay outside the gene matches. CDR1 and CDR2 from the germline V gene are SGHAT and FQNNGV. This CDR3 region has 18 residues. The CDR3 nucleotides read TGTGCCAGCAGCTTCGGGACTAGCGGGGGCGCAAGCTCCTACGAGCAGTACTTC. Protein: CASSFGTSGGASSYEQYF.

This clone was seen once. This chain's CDR3 is CAISESGGQHNEQFF. CDR3 bases: TGTGCCATCAGTGAGTCTGGCGGGCAACACAATGAGCAGTTCTTC. The chain has TRBV10-3 and TRBJ2-1; D is possibly TRBD2 (5 bases). The V end lost 0 bases, the J end lost 5 bases, and 11 bases lay between the germline ends. From germline, CDR1 is ENHRY and CDR2 SYGVKD. The CDR3 consists of 15 residues.

This clone appeared a single time. The V and J genes are TRBV11-3 and TRBJ2-7, with 15 bases that match TRBD2. CDR1 is SGHNT, CDR2 YENEEA, per germline. With V trimmed by 5 bases and J by 0 bases, 8 bases remained unmatched. This CDR3 is built from 18 residues. CDR3 bases: TGTGCCAGCAGCCCCTGGGGACTAGCGGGAGGCCTCTCCTACGAGCAGTACTTC. Translated: CASSPWGLAGGLSYEQYF.

CDR3 loop: CASSLSSATNTEAFF. The CDR3 DNA reads as TGTGCCAGCAGCTTGAGTTCAGCGACGAACACTGAAGCTTTCTTT. This chain uses TRBV5-4 with TRBJ1-1; D ambiguous. V shed 1 base and J shed 1 base, with 11 bases lying between them. The CDR3 is 15 amino acids. In germline, CDR1 is SGHNT, CDR2 YYREEE (reference sequence).